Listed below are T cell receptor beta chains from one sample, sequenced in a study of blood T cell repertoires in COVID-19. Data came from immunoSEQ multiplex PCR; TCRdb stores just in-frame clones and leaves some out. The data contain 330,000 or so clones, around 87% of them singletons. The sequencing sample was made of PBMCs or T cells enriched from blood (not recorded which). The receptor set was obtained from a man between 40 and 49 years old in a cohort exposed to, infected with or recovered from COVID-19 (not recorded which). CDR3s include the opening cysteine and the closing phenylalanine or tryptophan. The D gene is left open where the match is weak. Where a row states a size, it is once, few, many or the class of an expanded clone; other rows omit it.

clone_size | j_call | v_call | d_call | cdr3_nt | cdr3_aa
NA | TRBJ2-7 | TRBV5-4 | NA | TGTGCCAGCAGCGAACGAACAGGGACGGGCGAGCAGTACTTC | CASSERTGTGEQYF
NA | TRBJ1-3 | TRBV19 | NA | TGTGCCAGTAGTACGGACAATGCTGGAAACACCATATATTTT | CASSTDNAGNTIYF
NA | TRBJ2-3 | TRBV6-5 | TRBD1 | TGTGCCAGCAGTCTCGGGACAGGGGGCCCAGATACGCAGTATTTT | CASSLGTGGPDTQYF
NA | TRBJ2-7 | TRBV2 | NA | TGTGCCAGCAGTGTGGCGGGGCGCGGTTCCGAGCAGTACTTC | CASSVAGRGSEQYF
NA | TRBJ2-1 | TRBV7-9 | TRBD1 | TGTGCCAGCGTGAAGACCGGGACAGGGGTATACAATGAGCAGTTCTTC | CASVKTGTGVYNEQFF
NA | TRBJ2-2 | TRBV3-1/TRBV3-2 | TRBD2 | TGTGCCAGCAGCCAAGAAGCTAGCGGGTTTGGCGGGGAGCTGTTTTTT | CASSQEASGFGGELFF
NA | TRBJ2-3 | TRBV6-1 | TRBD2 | TGTGCCAGCAGTGGGATAGCGGGAGGGAGCACAGATACGCAGTATTTT | CASSGIAGGSTDTQYF
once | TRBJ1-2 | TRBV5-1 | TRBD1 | TGCGCCAGCGGCCGGGACAGGGATATCTATGGCTACACCTTC | CASGRDRDIYGYTF
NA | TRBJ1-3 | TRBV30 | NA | TGTGCCTGCTACAGAGCTGGAAACACCATATATTTT | CACYRAGNTIYF
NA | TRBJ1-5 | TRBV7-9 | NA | TGTGCCAGCAGCTCGAGTGTTAGCAATCAGCCCCAGCATTTT | CASSSSVSNQPQHF
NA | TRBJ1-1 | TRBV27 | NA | TGTGCCAGCAGCTCCTTTCTGACTGAAGCTTTCTTT | CASSSFLTEAFF
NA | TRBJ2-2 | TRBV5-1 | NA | TGCGCCAGCAGCTCAGGGGCTAGCGGACTCACCGGGGAGCTGTTTTTT | CASSSGASGLTGELFF
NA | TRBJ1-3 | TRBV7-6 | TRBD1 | TGTGCCAGCAGCAGGGACCGGGGGGACAGGGGCTCTGGAAACACCATATATTTT | CASSRDRGDRGSGNTIYF
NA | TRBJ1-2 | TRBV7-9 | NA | TGTGCCAGCAGCTTAGGGCAGGGCATCGAGAACTATGGCTACACCTTC | CASSLGQGIENYGYTF
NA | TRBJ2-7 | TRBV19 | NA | TGTGCCAGTAGTATATACGATCATGGCGACGGGTCTATTGGCGAGCAGTACTTC | CASSIYDHGDGSIGEQYF
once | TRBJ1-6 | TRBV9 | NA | TGTGCCAGCAGCGTTATGGGGGGGCCTAATTCACCCCTCCACTTT | CASSVMGGPNSPLHF
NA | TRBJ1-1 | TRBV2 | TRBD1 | TGTGCCAGCAGAGGACAGGTAGGCACTGAAGCTTTCTTT | CASRGQVGTEAFF
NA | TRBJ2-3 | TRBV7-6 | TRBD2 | TGTGCCAGCAGCTTAGCAGGCGGGAGGGAAGATACGCAGTATTTT | CASSLAGGREDTQYF
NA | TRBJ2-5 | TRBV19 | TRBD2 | TGTGCCAGTTCTCCGGGCCTAGCGGGGTCGTGGGAGACCCAGTACTTC | CASSPGLAGSWETQYF
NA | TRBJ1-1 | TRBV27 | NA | TGTGCCAGCAGTTTTAGTGTGCGGTTTACTGAAGCTTTCTTT | CASSFSVRFTEAFF
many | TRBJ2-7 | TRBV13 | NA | TGTGCCAGCAGCTTAGGTCGCGAGCAGTACTTC | CASSLGREQYF
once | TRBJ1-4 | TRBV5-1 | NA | TGCGCCAGCAGCTTGGCAGGGATGGCTAATGAAAAACTGTTTTTT | CASSLAGMANEKLFF
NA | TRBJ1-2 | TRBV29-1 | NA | TGCAGCGTATTACAGGGTTCCTACACCTTC | CSVLQGSYTF
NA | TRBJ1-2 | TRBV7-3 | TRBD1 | TGTGCCAGCAGCTTAAGACCCCGGACAGGGGATGGCTACACCTTC | CASSLRPRTGDGYTF
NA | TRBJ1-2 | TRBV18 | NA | TGTGCCAGTTCAGAGACTGGAGACTATGGCTACACCTTC | CASSETGDYGYTF
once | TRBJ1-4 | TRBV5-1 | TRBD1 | TGCGCCAGCAGCTTGGGACAGGGAGACGAAAAACTGTTTTTT | CASSLGQGDEKLFF
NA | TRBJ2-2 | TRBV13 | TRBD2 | TGTGCCAGCAGCCTGGGACTAGCGACGAACACCGGGGAGCTGTTTTTT | CASSLGLATNTGELFF
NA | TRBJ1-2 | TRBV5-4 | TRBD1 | TGTGCCAGCAGCCGTACAGGGGGCGAGACAAACACCTTC | CASSRTGGETNTF
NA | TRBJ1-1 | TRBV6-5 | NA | TGTGCCAGCAATCCCTACGGGGGGCGTACTGAAGCTTTCTTT | CASNPYGGRTEAFF
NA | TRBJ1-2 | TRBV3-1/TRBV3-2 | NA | TGTGCCAGCAGCCGCGCGATAGGGGGTTCCTCTGGCTACACCTTC | CASSRAIGGSSGYTF
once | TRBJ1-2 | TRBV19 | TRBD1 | TGTGCCAGTCATTTCGGTCCCCCGACAGGGGGAGATGGCTACACCTTC | CASHFGPPTGGDGYTF
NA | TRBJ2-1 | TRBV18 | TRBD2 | TGTGCCAGCTCACCCGGGACTAGCGGGAGGTCCTACAATGAGCAGTTCTTC | CASSPGTSGRSYNEQFF
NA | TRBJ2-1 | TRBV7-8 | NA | TGTGCCAGCAGCTACCCCAGGGGAGTTAGATCAAACAATGAGCAGTTCTTC | CASSYPRGVRSNNEQFF
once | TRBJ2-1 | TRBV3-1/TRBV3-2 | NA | TGTGCCAGCAGCCAAGCCTTCTCGACTTCGACCTACAATGAGCAGTTCTTC | CASSQAFSTSTYNEQFF
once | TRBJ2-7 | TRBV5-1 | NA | TGCGCCAGCAGCTTGGTTCAGGGGCCCTACGAGCAGTACTTC | CASSLVQGPYEQYF
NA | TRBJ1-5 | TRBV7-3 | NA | TGTGCCAGCAGCCCCAATAGCAATCAGCCCCAGCATTTT | CASSPNSNQPQHF
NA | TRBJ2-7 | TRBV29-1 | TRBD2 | TGCAGCGTTGAAAAAGGGACTAGCGGGAGCTCCGAGCAGTACTTC | CSVEKGTSGSSEQYF
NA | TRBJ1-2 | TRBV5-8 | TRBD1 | TGTGCCAGCAGCTTGACGGGACAGGGGCCCGCGGGGGGCTACACCTTC | CASSLTGQGPAGGYTF
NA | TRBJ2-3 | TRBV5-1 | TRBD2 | TGCGCCAGCGGGGCTAGCGGGAGTGGCGCAGATACGCAGTATTTT | CASGASGSGADTQYF
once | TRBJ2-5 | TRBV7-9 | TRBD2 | TGTGCCAGCAGTCCAACACTAGCGGGAGCAGCTGAGACCCAGTACTTC | CASSPTLAGAAETQYF
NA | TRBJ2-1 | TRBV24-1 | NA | NA | CATSDLQVGTGIRFF
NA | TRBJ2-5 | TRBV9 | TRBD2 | TGTGCCAGCACTCCCCCTAGCGGGAATACATTGGGGGAGACCCAGTACTTC | CASTPPSGNTLGETQYF
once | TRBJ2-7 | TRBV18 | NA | TGTGCCAGCTCCCGCCCTGGGGAGTTGGAGTACTTC | CASSRPGELEYF
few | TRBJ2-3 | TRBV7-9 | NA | TGTGCCAGCAGCTTAGTTCTTGCGGGGTCGGATACGCAGTATTTT | CASSLVLAGSDTQYF
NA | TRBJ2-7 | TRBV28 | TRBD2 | TGTGCCAGCAGTTTCTCAAGCGGGAGGGCCAGAAACTACGAGCAGTACTTC | CASSFSSGRARNYEQYF
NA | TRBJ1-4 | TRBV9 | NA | TGTGCCAGCAGCGAGTCGGGGGTTCAAGAAAAACTGTTTTTT | CASSESGVQEKLFF